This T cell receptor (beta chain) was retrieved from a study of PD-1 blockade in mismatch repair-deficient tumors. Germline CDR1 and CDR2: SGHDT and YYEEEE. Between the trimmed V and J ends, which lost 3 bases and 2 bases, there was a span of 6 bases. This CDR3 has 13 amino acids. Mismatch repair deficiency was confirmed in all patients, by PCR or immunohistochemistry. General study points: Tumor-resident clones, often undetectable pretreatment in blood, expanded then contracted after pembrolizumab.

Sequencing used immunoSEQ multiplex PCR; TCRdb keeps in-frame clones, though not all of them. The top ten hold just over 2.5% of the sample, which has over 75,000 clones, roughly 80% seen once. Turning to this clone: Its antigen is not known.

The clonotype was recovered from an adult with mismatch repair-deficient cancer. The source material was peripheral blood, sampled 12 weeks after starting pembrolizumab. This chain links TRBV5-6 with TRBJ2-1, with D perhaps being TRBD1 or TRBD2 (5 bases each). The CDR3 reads CASSWGPYNEQFF. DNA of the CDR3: TGTGCCAGCAGCTGGGGACCCTACAATGAGCAGTTCTTC.